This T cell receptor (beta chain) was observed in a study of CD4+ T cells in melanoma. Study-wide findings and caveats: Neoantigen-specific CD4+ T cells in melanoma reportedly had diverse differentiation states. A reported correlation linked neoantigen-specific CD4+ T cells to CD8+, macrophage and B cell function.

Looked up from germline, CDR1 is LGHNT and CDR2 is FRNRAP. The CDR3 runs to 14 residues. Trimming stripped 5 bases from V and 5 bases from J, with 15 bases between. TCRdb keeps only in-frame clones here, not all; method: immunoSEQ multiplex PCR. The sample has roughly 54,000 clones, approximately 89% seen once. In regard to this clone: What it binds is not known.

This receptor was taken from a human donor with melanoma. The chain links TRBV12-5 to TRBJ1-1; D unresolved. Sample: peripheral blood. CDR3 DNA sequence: TGTGCTAGTGGTCTGGGTGGGGTGGGGACTGAAGCTTTCTTT. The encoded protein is CASGLGGVGTEAFF.